The 3 T cell receptor beta chains in this list originate from one sample, sequenced in a study of blood T cell repertoires in COVID-19. Sequenced by immunoSEQ multiplex PCR; TCRdb stores in-frame clones only, minus some. The sample has nearly 100,000 clones, 70% to 85% seen once; the top ten hold about 10%. The sample consisted of peripheral blood. The source is a man aged 70-80 years with acute or convalescent COVID-19.

This clone was seen more than once but under ten times. The chain is built from TRBV28 and TRBJ1-1; unclear D gene. The CDR3 has 15 amino acids. Trimming took off 7 bases at V and 8 bases at J, with 23 bases between the two ends. Germline lookup yields CDR1 MDHEN and CDR2 SYDVKM. The CDR3 loop reads CASTSAGRRAGEAFF. DNA of the CDR3: TGTGCCAGCACTTCCGCCGGGCGGCGGGCGGGAGAAGCTTTCTTT.

Only a few counts were recorded for this clone. This sequence joins TRBV18 and TRBJ1-1, with 11 bases matching TRBD1. V trimming: 4 bases; J trimming: 3 bases; junction bases outside the gene matches: 4. The CDR3 spans 15 residues. Germline V CDR1 and CDR2: KGHSH, LQKENI. CDR3 loop: CASSRSGQGDTEAFF. The CDR3 DNA sequence: TGTGCCAGCTCACGGTCGGGACAGGGGGACACTGAAGCTTTCTTT.

The chain recombines TRBV30 with TRBJ1-1, with 8 nucleotides matching TRBD1. CDR1 GTSNPN and CDR2 SVGIG come from the germline V gene (reference sequence). CDR3 size: 15 residues. With V trimmed by 4 bases and J by 1 base, 8 bases remained unmatched. As DNA, the CDR3 is TGTGCCTGGACTGTTTTCGGGACAGGGAACACTGAAGCTTTCTTT. Translation gives CAWTVFGTGNTEAFF. Full variable domain (outside the CDR3, taken from reference TRBV30 and TRBJ1-1): SQTIHQWPATLVQPVGSPLSLECTVEGTSNPNLYWYRQAAGRGLQLLFYSVGIGQISSEVPQNLSASRPQDRQFILSSKKLLLSDSGFYLCAWTVFGTGNTEAFFGQGTRLTVV.